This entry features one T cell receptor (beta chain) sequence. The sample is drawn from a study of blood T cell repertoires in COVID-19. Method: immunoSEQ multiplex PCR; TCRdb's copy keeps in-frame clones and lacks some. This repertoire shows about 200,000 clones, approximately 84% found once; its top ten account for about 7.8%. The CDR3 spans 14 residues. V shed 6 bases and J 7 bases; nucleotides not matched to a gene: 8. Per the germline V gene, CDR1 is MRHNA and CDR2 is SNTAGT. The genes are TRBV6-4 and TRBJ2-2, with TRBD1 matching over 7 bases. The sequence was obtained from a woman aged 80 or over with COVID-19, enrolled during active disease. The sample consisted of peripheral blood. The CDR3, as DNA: TGTGCCAGCAGAGTTGACAGGGCTGGCGGGGAGCTGTTTTTT. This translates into CASRVDRAGGELFF.